The 24 T cell receptor beta chains reported below all come from one sample, sequenced in a study of OX40 agonist ivuxolimab in advanced cancers. Assay used: immunoSEQ multiplex PCR; TCRdb lists only in-frame clones, some missing. This repertoire shows fewer than 120,000 clones, about 92% found once; its top ten account for 0.27%. The specimen was CD4+ or CD8+ T cells sorted from blood, collected in a trial of the OX40 agonist ivuxolimab. These receptors all stem from an adult with an advanced solid tumor such as melanoma, head and neck, liver or kidney cancer.

J is TRBJ2-3 and V is TRBV28; D is unresolved. Germline V gene sequence: CDR1 MDHEN, CDR2 SYDVKM. The length of the CDR3 is 16 residues. The V end was cut by 7 bases, the J end by 2 bases, with 19 bases between. CDR3 in amino acids: CASMVRSEDFTDTQYF. The CDR3 coding sequence is TGTGCCAGCATGGTTCGATCGGAAGACTTCACAGATACGCAGTATTTT.

The CDR3 reads CASSPGTSLTGELFF. The DNA for the CDR3 is TGTGCCAGCAGCCCAGGGACTAGCCTCACCGGGGAGCTGTTTTTT. The rearrangement uses TRBV5-4 and TRBJ2-2; 9 nucleotides match TRBD2. Trimming took 4 bases from V and 4 from J; bases not matched to a gene: 5. Germline V gene sequence: CDR1 SGHNT, CDR2 YYREEE (reference sequence). The CDR3 is made up of 15 amino acids.

This clone was seen a single time. The chain employs TRBV7-9 and TRBJ2-5; D not certain. Trimming removed 1 base from V and 4 bases from J, with 10 bases in between. Germline V gene data show CDR1 as SEHNR and CDR2 as FQNEAQ (reference sequence). The CDR3 is 14 residues long. The CDR3 DNA reads TGTGCCAGCAGCTTAGGACGGGTTGGAGAGACCCAGTACTTC. Translating gives CASSLGRVGETQYF. The full variable domain, in which reference TRBV7-9 and TRBJ2-5 provide the parts outside the CDR3, is DTGVSQNPRHKITKRGQNVTFRCDPISEHNRLYWYRQTLGQGPEFLTYFQNEAQLEKSRLLSDRFSAERPKGSFSTLEIQRTEQGDSAMYLCASSLGRVGETQYFGPGTRLLVL.

The V and J genes are TRBV4-2 and TRBJ1-1; 8 nucleotides line up with TRBD1. Unmatched junction bases numbered 10, after V lost 0 bases and J lost 4 bases. CDR1 is LGHNA and CDR2 is YNFKEQ in the germline V gene. The length of the CDR3 is 17 residues. CDR3 sequence: CASSQDRNRGDGTEAFF. CDR3 DNA: TGTGCCAGCAGCCAAGATCGAAACAGGGGGGATGGCACTGAAGCTTTCTTT.

This rearrangement joins TRBV30 to TRBJ2-7; 9 positions agree with TRBD1. V dropped 3 bases and J dropped 5; count of bases not matched to a gene: 8. The length of the CDR3 is 14 residues. CDR1 is GTSNPN, CDR2 SVGIG, per germline (reference sequence). This CDR3 reads CAWSSEDRGHEQYF. The CDR3 bases are TGTGCCTGGAGCTCTGAGGACAGGGGACACGAGCAGTACTTC. The full variable domain, rest sourced from reference TRBV30 and TRBJ2-7, is SQTIHQWPATLVQPVGSPLSLECTVEGTSNPNLYWYRQAAGRGLQLLFYSVGIGQISSEVPQNLSASRPQDRQFILSSKKLLLSDSGFYLCAWSSEDRGHEQYFGPGTRLTVT.

This clone was seen only a few times. V is TRBV7-9 and J is TRBJ2-7; 8 positions agree with TRBD2. Germline loops: CDR1 SEHNR, CDR2 FQNEAQ (reference sequence). Losses at the gene ends were 4 bases for V and 6 bases for J; bases not matched to a gene: 17. The CDR3 runs to 17 residues. The CDR3 DNA is TGTGCCAGCAGCTCCCTAGGCCTCGTAGGACTAGCAAGCGAGCAGTACTTC. This translates into CASSSLGLVGLASEQYF.

The chain is built from TRBV18 and TRBJ2-3, with D tentatively TRBD1 (6 bases). The CDR3 extends over 19 amino acids. Trimming removed 6 bases at V and 0 bases at J, with 25 bases between. Germline V lookup: CDR1 KGHSH, CDR2 LQKENI. The CDR3, as DNA: TGTGCCAGCTCCCTAAACCGGCTGGGACAAGTTTCTAGCACAGATACGCAGTATTTT. It codes for CASSLNRLGQVSSTDTQYF.

The chain couples TRBV4-2 to TRBJ1-1; D is perhaps TRBD1 (5 bases). The length of the CDR3 is 15 residues. Trimming left V 3 bases short and J 9 bases short, with 20 bases between. From germline, CDR1 is LGHNA and CDR2 YNFKEQ. Written as DNA, the CDR3 is TGTGCCAGCAGCCAGACCCGGACGGAGAAGGGGAAAGCTTTCTTT. Translating gives CASSQTRTEKGKAFF.

The chain carries TRBV6-5 and TRBJ2-5; 7 bases match TRBD2. Germline V gene data show CDR1 as MNHEY and CDR2 as SVGAGI. The CDR3 extends over 14 amino acids. V shed 5 bases and J 5 bases; nucleotides not matched to a gene: 8. The CDR3 DNA follows: TGTGCCAGCAGTCCCCTTTTGCGGGGGGAGACCCAGTACTTC. It encodes CASSPLLRGETQYF.

In its sample, this clone was seen once. This sequence joins TRBV18 and TRBJ1-4; 7 positions agree with TRBD1. Germline V gene lookup returns CDR1 KGHSH and CDR2 LQKENI. V dropped 6 bases and J dropped 5; count of bases not matched to a gene: 12. The CDR3 has 16 residues. Here the CDR3 reads CASSPSSGGINEKLFF. The CDR3 DNA follows: TGTGCCAGCTCGCCAAGTTCAGGGGGGATAAATGAAAAACTGTTTTTT.

This chain connects TRBV27 to TRBJ1-2, with D perhaps TRBD1 (5 bases). The CDR3 loop spans 13 amino acids. CDR1 and CDR2 from the germline V gene are MNHEY and SMNVEV (reference sequence). V was pared by 4 bases and J by 4 bases, with 10 bases between. CDR3: CASSSTGVYGYTF. In DNA, the CDR3 is TGTGCCAGCAGTTCCACAGGAGTCTATGGCTACACCTTC.

This chain uses TRBV21-1 with TRBJ2-3; the DNA was not used to check the table's D call, TRBD1. TRBV21-1 is a listed pseudogene. There are 16 residues in the CDR3. CDR3 in amino acids: CASSKALKGSTDTQYF. The CDR3 coding sequence is TGTGCCAGCAGCAAAGCGCTAAAGGGGAGCACAGATACGCAGTATTTT.

The rearrangement uses TRBV5-1 and TRBJ2-1; either TRBD1 or TRBD2 may fit D (5 bases each). V was pared by 0 bases and J by 5 bases, with 9 bases between. CDR1 SGHRS and CDR2 YFSETQ come from the germline V gene. CDR3 size: 14 residues. The CDR3 region has the DNA TGCGCCAGCAGCTTGGCAGGGAGAAACAATGAGCAGTTCTTC. The encoded protein is CASSLAGRNNEQFF.

CDR3 DNA: TGTGCCAGCTCACCTGGACAGGAAAAACTGTTTTTT. This translates into CASSPGQEKLFF. The V and J genes are TRBV18 and TRBJ1-4; D perhaps matches TRBD1 (6 bases). The length of the CDR3 is 12 residues. Between the trimmed V and J ends, which lost 3 bases and 8 bases, there was a span of 7 bases. Germline CDR1 and CDR2: KGHSH and LQKENI.

CDR3 nucleotide sequence: TGTGCCATCAGCTCCCCTACCCAAGGGGCGGCCCAGCATTTT. As protein: CAISSPTQGAAQHF. The chain joins TRBV10-3 to TRBJ1-5; maybe TRBD1 (5 bases). The CDR3 totals 14 residues. The germline CDR1 and CDR2 sequences are ENHRY and SYGVKD. Trimming shortened V by 6 bases and J by 11 bases, and 20 bases separated the two germline ends.

CDR3 sequence (DNA): TGTGCCAGCAGCTTAGAAGGGACCCTCATTCTAAATGAGCAGTTCTTC. Its protein product is CASSLEGTLILNEQFF. This chain links TRBV7-9 with TRBJ2-1; D could derive from TRBD1 or TRBD2 (5 bases each). Trimming took off 1 base at V and 7 bases at J, with 17 bases between the two ends. CDR3 length: 16 residues. Germline assignment: CDR1 SEHNR and CDR2 FQNEAQ (reference sequence).

CDR3 in amino acids: CAWSVQAQPQHF. CDR3 coding DNA: TGTGCCTGGAGTGTACAAGCTCAGCCCCAGCATTTT. V is TRBV30 and J is TRBJ1-5, with unresolved D. Germline-derived CDR1 and CDR2 are GTSNPN and SVGIG (reference sequence). Trimming pared 0 bases from V and 6 bases from J, leaving 6 bases between. The CDR3 is made up of 12 amino acids. The whole variable domain, remainder taken from reference TRBV30 and TRBJ1-5, is SQTIHQWPATLVQPVGSPLSLECTVEGTSNPNLYWYRQAAGRGLQLLFYSVGIGQISSEVPQNLSASRPQDRQFILSSKKLLLSDSGFYLCAWSVQAQPQHFGDGTRLSIL.

The chain joins TRBV2 to TRBJ1-5, with D unresolved. Germline V lookup: CDR1 SNHLY, CDR2 FYNNEI. Trimming removed 2 bases from V and 1 base from J, with 6 bases in between. The CDR3 loop spans 14 amino acids. This chain's CDR3 is CASSEPQSNQPQHF. The CDR3 DNA sequence: TGTGCCAGCAGTGAACCACAGAGCAATCAGCCCCAGCATTTT.

V and J are TRBV6-5 and TRBJ1-6; no firm D call. CDR3 size: 13 residues. Germline loops: CDR1 MNHEY, CDR2 SVGAGI. The ends were cut back, 6 bases at V and 7 bases at J, with 10 bases in the middle. This CDR3 reads CASSRSLNSPLHF. CDR3 DNA: TGTGCCAGCAGCAGGAGCTTAAATTCACCCCTCCACTTT.

This clone was picked up a small number of times. The rearrangement uses TRBV5-1 and TRBJ1-2, with 7 bases matching TRBD1. The germline V gene encodes CDR1 SGHRS and CDR2 YFSETQ. V was clipped by 1 base and J by 6 bases; unmatched bases: 9. The CDR3 contains 15 residues. CDR3 in amino acids: CASSLTLQGRNGYTF. In nucleotides, the CDR3 is TGCGCCAGCAGCTTGACTCTACAGGGGCGCAATGGCTACACCTTC.

V and J are TRBV6-6 and TRBJ2-3, with a possible D match to TRBD1 (5 bases). The CDR3 spans 14 residues. Germline-derived CDR1 and CDR2 are MNHNY and SVGAGI (reference sequence). V dropped 2 bases and J dropped 3 bases, with 9 bases sitting between them. CDR3 in amino acids: CASSYTRTTDTQYF. The CDR3 coding sequence is TGTGCCAGCAGTTACACGCGGACAACAGATACGCAGTATTTT.

The chain carries TRBV6-5 and TRBJ2-2, with D hard to call. With 6 bases removed from V and 1 base from J, the gap between germline ends came to 9 bases. There are 14 residues in the CDR3. CDR1 is MNHEY and CDR2 is SVGAGI in the germline V gene. CDR3 protein: CASSWQQNTGELFF. The CDR3 bases are TGTGCCAGCAGCTGGCAGCAGAACACCGGGGAGCTGTTTTTT.

V usage is TRBV9 and J usage is TRBJ1-2, with D possibly being TRBD1 (6 bases). The CDR3 runs to 15 residues. Trimming took 4 bases from V and 7 from J, leaving 20 bases between them. Germline V gene data show CDR1 as SGDLS and CDR2 as YYNGEE. The CDR3 loop reads CASSPRGGSFGGYTF. Here the CDR3 DNA reads TGTGCCAGCAGCCCCCGGGGGGGCTCCTTCGGTGGCTACACCTTC.

This CDR3 reads CASSQGGMYQETQYF. The CDR3 DNA reads TGCGCCAGCAGCCAGGGTGGGATGTACCAAGAGACCCAGTACTTC. The chain couples TRBV4-1 to TRBJ2-5; D unclear. The CDR3 runs to 15 residues. The germline V gene has CDR1 MGHRA and CDR2 YSYEKL. V shed 3 bases and J shed 0 bases, with 11 bases lying between them.